This passage covers 17 T cell receptor beta chains from one sample sequenced in a study of Ad26.COV2.S vaccination and SARS-CoV-2 variants. This sample's treatment: some 20 received Ad26.COV2.S at low or high dose, single or two shots; about 5 received placebo; per-sample allocation not given. Day 63 after the first vaccine or placebo injection was the time point for sampling. The table came from immunoSEQ multiplex PCR; TCRdb's copy has only in-frame clones and leaves some out. The repertoire has about 390,000 clones, about 85% of them found once; the top ten carry around 3.4%. The sequenced sample was peripheral blood, obtained in a trial of Ad26.COV2.S vaccine versus placebo. These receptors were collected from a person between 18 and 59 years old who received the Ad26.COV2.S COVID-19 vaccine or a placebo.

The chain combines TRBV2 with TRBJ1-2, with unresolved D. Germline CDR1 is SNHLY and CDR2 is FYNNEI. Trimming removed 4 bases at V and 6 bases at J, with 18 bases between. This CDR3 has 15 residues. CDR3 DNA: TGTGCCAGCAGTGCCCTGACATACGGAACCCATGGCTACACCTTC. It yields the protein CASSALTYGTHGYTF.

This clone was seen more than once but under ten times. The chain is built from TRBV4-3 and TRBJ1-2, with TRBD1 matching 7 bases. Germline V gives CDR1 LGHNA, CDR2 YSLEER. Trimming at V came to 3 bases and at J to 4 bases, leaving 8 bases not matched to a gene. This CDR3 is built from 15 residues. CDR3 sequence (DNA): TGCGCCAGCAGCCAGTCTGGGGACAGCCCCTATGGCTACACCTTC. Its protein is CASSQSGDSPYGYTF.

This clone occurred a few times. The J gene is TRBJ1-2, the V gene TRBV5-1, with unresolved D. Germline V lookup: CDR1 SGHRS, CDR2 YFSETQ. Deletions cut 4 bases from V and 7 bases from J, with 17 bases between. CDR3 length equals 14 residues. The CDR3 DNA reads TGCGCCAGCAGCCCTGAAGCTGGGGAGAGTGGCTACACCTTC. Protein product: CASSPEAGESGYTF.

The chain uses TRBV28 and TRBJ1-3; unclear D gene. With 1 base removed from V and 3 bases from J, the gap between germline ends came to 13 bases. Germline V gene sequence: CDR1 MDHEN, CDR2 SYDVKM. The CDR3 extends over 16 amino acids. CDR3 region: CASSLSQELRGNTIYF. CDR3 nucleotide sequence: TGTGCCAGCAGTTTATCCCAGGAGCTCCGTGGAAACACCATATATTTT.

The chain employs TRBV6-5 and TRBJ1-4; D might be TRBD1 (6 bases). This CDR3 is built from 14 residues. Looked up from germline, CDR1 is MNHEY and CDR2 is SVGAGI. V was clipped by 6 bases and J by 8 bases, with 16 bases between them. In DNA, the CDR3 is TGTGCCAGCAGCGTACTCCAGGGGACCGAAAAACTGTTTTTT. Translating gives CASSVLQGTEKLFF.

The gene calls are TRBV30 and TRBJ1-1, with D maybe TRBD1 (5 bases). The CDR3 runs 13 residues. With 1 base removed from V and 4 bases from J, the gap between germline ends came to 10 bases. Germline CDR1 and CDR2: GTSNPN and SVGIG (reference sequence). The CDR3 nucleotides read TGTGCCTGGAGTGAAGGGGTGAGCACTGAAGCTTTCTTT. This sequence encodes CAWSEGVSTEAFF.

The J gene is TRBJ2-5, the V gene TRBV12-3 or TRBV12-4; 9 bases agree with TRBD1. There are 12 residues in the CDR3. Unmatched junction bases numbered 1, after V lost 6 bases and J lost 5 bases. CDR3 bases: TGTGCCAGCAGCGACAGGGGGGAGACCCAGTACTTC. This sequence encodes CASSDRGETQYF.

The rearrangement links TRBV19 to TRBJ2-7; D perhaps matches TRBD1 (6 bases). Germline V gene data show CDR1 as LNHDA and CDR2 as SQIVND (reference sequence). Trimming removed 6 bases at V and 0 bases at J, with 15 bases between. This CDR3 contains 15 residues. In nucleotides, the CDR3 is TGTGCCAGTAGCACTCGTGTAGGGGGCTCCTACGAGCAGTACTTC. It encodes CASSTRVGGSYEQYF.

The chain has TRBV18 and TRBJ1-1; 7 bases align to TRBD1. Germline V lookup: CDR1 KGHSH, CDR2 LQKENI. The J segment lost 2 bases and the V segment lost 3 bases, leaving 9 bases of the junction unmatched. This CDR3 spans 16 amino acids. The chain's CDR3 is CASSPEIQGTNTEAFF. Written as DNA, the CDR3 is TGTGCCAGCTCACCCGAAATACAGGGGACCAACACTGAAGCTTTCTTT.

The chain carries TRBV2 and TRBJ1-2; 7 bases line up with TRBD1. The germline CDR1 and CDR2 sequences are SNHLY and FYNNEI. The CDR3 loop spans 15 amino acids. V was pared by 3 bases and J by 6 bases, with 10 bases of the junction left unmatched. The CDR3 protein is CASSEKRGQLNGYTF. The CDR3 region has the DNA TGTGCCAGCAGTGAGAAACGGGGACAGTTGAATGGCTACACCTTC.

The V gene is TRBV6-4, the J gene TRBJ1-1; D remains unclear. Trimming stripped 7 bases from V and 1 base from J, with 16 bases between. The CDR3 is 15 residues long. CDR1 and CDR2 from the germline V gene are MRHNA and SNTAGT. The CDR3 is CASTSEMGSNTEAFF. In DNA form, the CDR3 reads TGTGCCAGCACCTCGGAAATGGGATCGAACACTGAAGCTTTCTTT.

The rearrangement uses TRBV27 and TRBJ2-1; TRBD2 aligns across 8 bases. The CDR3 totals 16 residues. Germline loops: CDR1 MNHEY, CDR2 SMNVEV (reference sequence). Germline trimming cut 2 bases from V and 6 bases from J; bases unmatched to any gene: 9. The CDR3 loop is CASSLKLTGGANEQFF. In DNA, the CDR3 is TGTGCCAGCAGTTTAAAATTGACGGGGGGGGCCAATGAGCAGTTCTTC.

This clone was seen a single time. The gene calls are TRBV7-6 and TRBJ1-4; 10 bases fit TRBD1. The CDR3 loop spans 17 amino acids. V lost 5 bases, J lost 6 bases, and 12 bases stayed unmatched. The germline V gene encodes CDR1 SGHVS and CDR2 FNYEAQ. The CDR3 DNA follows: TGTGCCAGCAGCCTAGATCCCCGACAGGGGGCGGATGAAAAACTGTTTTTT. This sequence encodes CASSLDPRQGADEKLFF.

The chain is built from TRBV2 and TRBJ1-5; D is unresolved. Trimming stripped 5 bases from V and 5 bases from J, with 10 bases between. The CDR3 loop spans 13 amino acids. Germline CDR1 is SNHLY and CDR2 is FYNNEI. Here the CDR3 reads CASSWVQDQPQHF. Written as DNA, the CDR3 is TGTGCCAGCAGTTGGGTCCAGGATCAGCCCCAGCATTTT.

The genes are TRBV7-2 and TRBJ1-6, with 7 bases identical to TRBD1. The V and J ends lost 2 bases and 6 bases, in that order; junction bases with no gene match: 10. This CDR3 comprises 17 residues. From germline, CDR1 is SGHTA and CDR2 FQGNSA. In nucleotides, the CDR3 is TGTGCCAGCAGCTTAATTGGGGGACAGCTTTTTAATTCACCCCTCCACTTT. Translation gives CASSLIGGQLFNSPLHF.

This sequence joins TRBV19 and TRBJ2-1; D remains unclear. Trimming cost V 5 bases and J 2 bases, with 13 bases left between them. CDR1 LNHDA and CDR2 SQIVND come from the germline V gene (reference sequence). This CDR3 spans 15 amino acids. CDR3 region: CASSAFRLTYNEQFF. For the CDR3, the DNA is TGTGCCAGTAGTGCTTTCAGACTGACCTACAATGAGCAGTTCTTC.

This sequence joins TRBV10-1 and TRBJ2-1; D may match TRBD1 or TRBD2 (5 bases each). In germline, CDR1 is WNHNN, CDR2 SYGVQD (reference sequence). The CDR3 extends over 14 amino acids. V lost 6 bases and J 5 bases, leaving 14 bases between the germline ends. The CDR3 bases are TGCGCCAGCAGCCGGGGCCTCTTAAACAATGAGCAGTTCTTC. Protein product: CASSRGLLNNEQFF.